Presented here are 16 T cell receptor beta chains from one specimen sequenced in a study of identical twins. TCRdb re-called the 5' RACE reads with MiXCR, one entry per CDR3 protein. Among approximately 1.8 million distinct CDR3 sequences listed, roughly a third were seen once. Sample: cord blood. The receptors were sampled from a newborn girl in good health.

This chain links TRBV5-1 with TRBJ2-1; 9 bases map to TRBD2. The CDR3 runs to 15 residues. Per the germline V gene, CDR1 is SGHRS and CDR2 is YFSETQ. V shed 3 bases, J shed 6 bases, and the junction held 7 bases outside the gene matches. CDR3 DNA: TGCGCCAGCAGCTCGAGGGGGACTAGCATCAATGAGCAGTTCTTC. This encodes CASSSRGTSINEQFF.

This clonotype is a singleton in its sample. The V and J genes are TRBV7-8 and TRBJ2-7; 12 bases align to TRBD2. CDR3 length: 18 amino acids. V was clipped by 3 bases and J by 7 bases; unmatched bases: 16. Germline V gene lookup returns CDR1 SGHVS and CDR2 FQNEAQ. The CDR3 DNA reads TGTGCCAGCAGCTTGGGTAGACTAGCGGGAGCTCCCTACAATGAGCAGTACTTC. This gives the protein CASSLGRLAGAPYNEQYF.

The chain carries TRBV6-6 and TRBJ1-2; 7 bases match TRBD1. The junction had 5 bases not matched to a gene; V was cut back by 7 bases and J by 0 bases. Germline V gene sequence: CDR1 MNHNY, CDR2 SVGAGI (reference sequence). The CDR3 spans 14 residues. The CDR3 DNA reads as TGTGCCAGCAATCTACAGGGGCCTAACTATGGCTACACCTTC. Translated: CASNLQGPNYGYTF.

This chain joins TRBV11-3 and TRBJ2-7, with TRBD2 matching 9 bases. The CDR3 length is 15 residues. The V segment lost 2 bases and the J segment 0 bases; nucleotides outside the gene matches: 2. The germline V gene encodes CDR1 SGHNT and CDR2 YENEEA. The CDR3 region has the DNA TGTGCCAGCAGCTTATATAGCGGGAGCTCCTACGAGCAGTACTTC. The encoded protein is CASSLYSGSSYEQYF.

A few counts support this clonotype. DNA for the CDR3: TGCAGCGTTGCGCGGGCAGGCTCCTACAATGAGCAGTTCTTC. It codes for CSVARAGSYNEQFF. V usage is TRBV29-1 and J usage is TRBJ2-1, with a tentative D call TRBD2 (5 bases). From germline, CDR1 is SQVTM and CDR2 ANQGSEA. The ends were cut back, 4 bases at V and 0 bases at J, with 10 bases in the middle. This CDR3 has 14 residues.

The CDR3 DNA sequence: TGCGCCAGCAGCGCCCCGATATTGGACAGATACAATGAGCAGTACTTC. Its translation is CASSAPILDRYNEQYF. This chain links TRBV4-1 with TRBJ2-1; D is possibly TRBD1 (6 bases). The J call may be faulty, since TRBJ2-7 better matches the DNA end. This CDR3 has 16 residues. CDR1 is MGHRA, CDR2 YSYEKL, per germline.

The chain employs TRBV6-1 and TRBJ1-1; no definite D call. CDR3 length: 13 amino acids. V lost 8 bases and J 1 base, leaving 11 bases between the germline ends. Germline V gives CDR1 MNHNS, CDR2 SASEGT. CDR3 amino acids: CASPAVPNTEAFF. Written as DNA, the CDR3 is TGTGCCAGCCCGGCAGTCCCGAACACTGAAGCTTTCTTT.

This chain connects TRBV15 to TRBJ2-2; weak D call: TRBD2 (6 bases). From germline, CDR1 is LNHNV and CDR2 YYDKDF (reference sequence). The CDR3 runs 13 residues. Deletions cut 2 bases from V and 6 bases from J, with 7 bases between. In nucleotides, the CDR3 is TGTGCCACCAGCAGACGACTAGCCGGGGAGCTGTTTTTT. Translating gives CATSRRLAGELFF.

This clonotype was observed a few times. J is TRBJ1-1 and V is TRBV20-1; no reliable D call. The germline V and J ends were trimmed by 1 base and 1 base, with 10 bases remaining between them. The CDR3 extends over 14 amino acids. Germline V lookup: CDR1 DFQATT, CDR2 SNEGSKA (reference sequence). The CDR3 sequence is CSARVDSRNTEAFF. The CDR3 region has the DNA TGCAGTGCTAGAGTAGATAGCAGGAACACTGAAGCTTTCTTT.

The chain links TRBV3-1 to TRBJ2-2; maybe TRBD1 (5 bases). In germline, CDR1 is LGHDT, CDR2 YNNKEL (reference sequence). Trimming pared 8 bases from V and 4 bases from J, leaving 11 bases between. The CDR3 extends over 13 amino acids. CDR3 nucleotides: TGTGCCAGCCTCAAGGGGTCCACCGGGGAGCTGTTTTTT. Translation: CASLKGSTGELFF.

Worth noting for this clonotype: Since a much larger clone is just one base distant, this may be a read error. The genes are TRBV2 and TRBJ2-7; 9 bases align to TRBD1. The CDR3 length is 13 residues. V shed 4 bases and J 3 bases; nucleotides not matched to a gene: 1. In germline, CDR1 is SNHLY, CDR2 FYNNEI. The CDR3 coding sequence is TGTGCCAGCAGTGGACAGGGGGACTACGAGCAGTACTTC. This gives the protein CASSGQGDYEQYF.

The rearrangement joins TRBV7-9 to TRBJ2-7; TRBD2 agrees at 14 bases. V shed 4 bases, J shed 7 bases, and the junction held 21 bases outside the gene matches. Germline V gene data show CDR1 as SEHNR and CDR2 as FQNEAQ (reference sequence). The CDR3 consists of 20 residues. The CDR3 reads CASSSIRGLAGEYSYNEQYF. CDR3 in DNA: TGTGCCAGCAGCTCGATCAGGGGACTAGCGGGAGAATATTCCTACAATGAGCAGTACTTC.

The CDR3 loop is CAISDGTGGNTIYF. DNA of the CDR3: TGTGCCATCAGTGACGGGACAGGGGGAAACACCATATATTTT. The chain employs TRBV10-3 and TRBJ1-3; 9 bases fit TRBD1. Germline-derived CDR1 and CDR2 are ENHRY and SYGVKD. V trimming: 3 bases; J trimming: 4 bases; junction bases outside the gene matches: 1. The CDR3 extends over 14 amino acids.

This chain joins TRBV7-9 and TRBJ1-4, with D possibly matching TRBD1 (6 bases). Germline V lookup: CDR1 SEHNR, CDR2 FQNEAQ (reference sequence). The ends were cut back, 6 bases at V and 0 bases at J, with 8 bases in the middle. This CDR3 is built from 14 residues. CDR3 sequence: CASSRGTTNEKLFF. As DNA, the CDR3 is TGTGCCAGCAGTAGGGGGACAACTAATGAAAAACTGTTTTTT.

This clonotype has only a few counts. CDR3 sequence (DNA): TGTGCCAGCAGACAGACAGCAGCCAAAAACATTCAGTACTTC. As protein: CASRQTAAKNIQYF. V usage is TRBV6-6 and J usage is TRBJ2-4, with D maybe TRBD1 (5 bases). This CDR3 contains 14 residues. Trimming left V 6 bases short and J 0 bases short, with 9 bases between. Germline CDR1 is MNHNY and CDR2 is SVGAGI (reference sequence).

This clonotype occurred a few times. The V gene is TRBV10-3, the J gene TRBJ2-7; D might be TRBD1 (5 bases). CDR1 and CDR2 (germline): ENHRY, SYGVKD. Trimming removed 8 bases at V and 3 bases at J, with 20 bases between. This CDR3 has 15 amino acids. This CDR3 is CAIRPQEGANYEQYF. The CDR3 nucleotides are TGTGCCATCCGACCACAGGAAGGGGCTAACTACGAGCAGTACTTC.